The 29 T cell receptor beta chains listed next were all sequenced from one sample in a study of T cells after yellow fever vaccination. TCRdb used MiXCR to reprocess the 5' RACE reads, holding one entry per CDR3 protein. The table shows over 110,000 distinct CDR3 sequences, with over 7% occurring only once. This sample comprised CD4+ T cells sorted from PBMCs, obtained 5 days after the yellow fever booster vaccination. These receptors were collected from a man aged 25-45 years who received the YFV17D yellow fever vaccine.

To note about this clonotype: One end of the junction varies from germline; a read error may be responsible. This chain joins TRBV20-1 and TRBJ2-3; TRBD2 matches 7 bases. The CDR3 has 16 residues. Germline CDR1 and CDR2: DFQATT and SNEGSKA (reference sequence). In DNA form, the CDR3 reads TGCTGTGCTACCCGTCTAGCGGACCTCCACACAGATACGCAGTATTTT. This codes for CCATRLADLHTDTQYF.

In its sample, this clonotype was seen many times. V usage is TRBV20-1 and J usage is TRBJ2-5; D remains ambiguous. V lost 5 bases and J lost 2, with 9 bases in between. The germline V gene has CDR1 DFQATT and CDR2 SNEGSKA (reference sequence). The CDR3 extends over 12 amino acids. CDR3 coding DNA: TGCAGTGCTGCCGGGTGGCAAGAGACCCAGTACTTC. This codes for CSAAGWQETQYF.

In this sample, this clonotype turned up many times. The chain links TRBV19 to TRBJ1-5; 8 nucleotides align to TRBD1. Looked up from germline, CDR1 is LNHDA and CDR2 is SQIVND (reference sequence). J was trimmed by 0 bases and V by 4 bases; bases with no gene match: 14. The CDR3 extends over 19 amino acids. CDR3: CASSKFVGTGGISNQPQHF. CDR3 sequence (DNA): TGTGCCAGTAGTAAATTCGTCGGGACAGGCGGAATTAGCAATCAGCCCCAGCATTTT. Full variable domain (missing parts from reference TRBV19 and TRBJ1-5): DGGITQSPKYLFRKEGQNVTLSCEQNLNHDAMYWYRQDPGQGLRLIYYSQIVNDFQKGDIAEGYSVSREKKESFPLTVTSAQKNPTAFYLCASSKFVGTGGISNQPQHFGDGTRLSIL.

This clonotype was seen many times. The rearrangement joins TRBV7-2 to TRBJ2-5; no clear D. The germline V gene encodes CDR1 SGHTA and CDR2 FQGNSA. The CDR3 is 11 amino acids. V was shortened by 5 bases and J by 5 bases, with 6 bases between the two germline ends. The CDR3 DNA reads TGTGCCAGCAGCCGGTTCGAGACCCAGTACTTC. Its protein is CASSRFETQYF.

V usage is TRBV20-1 and J usage is TRBJ2-3, with 7 bases aligning to TRBD2. Unmatched junction bases numbered 9, after V lost 3 bases and J lost 6 bases. The CDR3 is 14 amino acids. Germline V CDR1 and CDR2: DFQATT, SNEGSKA (reference sequence). The CDR3 here is CSASRASGGDTQYF. CDR3 coding DNA: TGCAGTGCTAGTCGGGCTAGCGGTGGGGATACGCAGTATTTT.

This clonotype was seen many times. This chain connects TRBV15 to TRBJ2-1; D might be TRBD2 (5 bases). V was pared by 1 base and J by 6 bases, with 7 bases between. Germline loops: CDR1 LNHNV, CDR2 YYDKDF (reference sequence). The CDR3 is made up of 13 amino acids. CDR3 nucleotides: TGTGCCACCAGCAGAGTACGGGGCAATGAGCAGTTCTTC. Translating gives CATSRVRGNEQFF.

This clonotype was observed at least ten times. V usage is TRBV5-1 and J usage is TRBJ1-2; 9 bases map to TRBD1. Germline CDR1 SGHRS, CDR2 YFSETQ. The CDR3 totals 15 residues. V gave up 4 bases and J gave up 8 bases; unmatched junction bases: 12. This chain's CDR3 is CASSRPGTGIIGYTF. Written as DNA, the CDR3 is TGCGCCAGCAGCCGTCCCGGGACAGGGATCATCGGCTACACCTTC.

In its sample, this clonotype was seen many times. The chain's CDR3 is CASSPLRGQLNYGYTF. DNA of the CDR3: TGTGCCAGCAGCCCCCTAAGGGGACAGCTAAACTATGGCTACACCTTC. The V gene is TRBV11-2, the J gene TRBJ1-2, with 7 bases matching TRBD1. V was clipped by 5 bases and J by 2 bases; unmatched bases: 11. Germline CDR1 and CDR2: SGHAT and FQNNGV. The CDR3 is 16 amino acids.

This clonotype was seen at least ten times. V usage is TRBV30 and J usage is TRBJ2-2; D ambiguous. CDR3 length: 12 amino acids. Trimming stripped 4 bases from V and 4 bases from J, with 7 bases between. CDR1 and CDR2 (germline): GTSNPN, SVGIG (reference sequence). CDR3 in DNA: TGTGCCTGGACCAGAGCCACCGGGGAGCTGTTTTTT. Translation gives CAWTRATGELFF.

Many counts were recorded for this clonotype. The chain has TRBV5-1 and TRBJ2-5; TRBD1 matches 9 bases. The junction had 8 bases not matched to a gene; V was cut back by 4 bases and J by 4 bases. From germline, CDR1 is SGHRS and CDR2 YFSETQ. The CDR3 has 15 residues. The CDR3 bases are TGCGCCAGCAGCGTAACCGGGACAGGGAGAGAGACCCAGTACTTC. It specifies CASSVTGTGRETQYF.

This clonotype came up a few times. The chain has TRBV5-5 and TRBJ1-3; D not certain. The length of the CDR3 is 16 residues. V lost 0 bases and J lost 1, with 11 bases in between. CDR1 is SGHKS, CDR2 YYEKEE, per germline (reference sequence). CDR3 nucleotide sequence: TGTGCCAGCAGCTTGGGCGCGGTTGGGTCTGGAAACACCATATATTTT. Its translation is CASSLGAVGSGNTIYF.

This clonotype appeared many times. V and J are TRBV5-1 and TRBJ1-1; 7 nucleotides line up with TRBD1. The CDR3 has 15 residues. The ends lost 0 bases at V and 8 bases at J; junction bases unmatched: 10. Germline assignment: CDR1 SGHRS and CDR2 YFSETQ. The CDR3 sequence: CASSLGPDREGEAFF. In DNA, the CDR3 is TGCGCCAGCAGCTTGGGACCTGACAGGGAGGGCGAAGCTTTCTTT.

This clonotype was recorded at least ten times. This chain connects TRBV20-1 to TRBJ2-1; either TRBD1 or TRBD2 may supply D (5 bases each). The germline gives CDR1 DFQATT, CDR2 SNEGSKA (reference sequence). The length of the CDR3 is 15 residues. Deletions cut 4 bases from V and 5 bases from J, with 18 bases between. For the CDR3, the DNA is TGCAGTGCTAAGAAACCCGGGACCGTGAACAATGAGCAGTTCTTC. This sequence encodes CSAKKPGTVNNEQFF.

Concerning this clonotype itself: This may arise from a read error, as a much more abundant clone is one base away. The gene calls are TRBV5-1 and TRBJ1-1; D remains unclear. The CDR3 covers 14 residues. V gave up 2 bases and J gave up 6 bases, with 14 bases separating them. Germline V gives CDR1 SGHRS, CDR2 YFSETQ. For the CDR3, the DNA is TGCGCCAGCAGCTTAAACACCATGGAGGCTGAAGCTTTCTTT. Its protein is CASSLNTMEAEAFF.

This clonotype was picked up many times. This chain uses TRBV12-3 or TRBV12-4 with TRBJ1-4; the D gene is possibly TRBD1 (5 bases). CDR3 size: 15 residues. The V end lost 6 bases, the J end lost 3 bases, and 14 bases lay between the germline ends. The CDR3 sequence: CASRLRGGSNEKLFF. CDR3 nucleotides: TGTGCCAGCAGACTGCGCGGGGGGTCTAATGAAAAACTGTTTTTT.

This clonotype showed up just a few times. The V gene is TRBV20-1, the J gene TRBJ2-7, with a tentative D call TRBD2 (6 bases). V was clipped by 3 bases and J by 2 bases, with 23 bases between them. Germline V gives CDR1 DFQATT, CDR2 SNEGSKA (reference sequence). This CDR3 comprises 17 residues. Here the CDR3 DNA reads TGCAGTGCTAGTATCTCCCCTCCGGGGAGGTTGCCCTACGAGCAGTACTTC. It is translated as CSASISPPGRLPYEQYF.

In its sample, this clonotype was seen many times. This chain connects TRBV6-2 or TRBV6-3 to TRBJ2-7; no reliable D call. Germline V gene lookup returns CDR1 MNHEY and CDR2 SVGEGT. This CDR3 contains 16 residues. V lost 9 bases to trimming and J lost 5 bases, with 26 bases between them. The CDR3 nucleotides read TGTGCCAGTCGGTTAGGAGTCTCGAAAACGTCCGACGAGCAGTACTTC. Translating gives CASRLGVSKTSDEQYF.

This clonotype was counted ten times or more. The chain links TRBV7-2 to TRBJ1-1; D may be TRBD1 (5 bases). The CDR3 covers 16 residues. V was pared by 5 bases and J by 5 bases, with 21 bases between. Germline values: CDR1 SGHTA, CDR2 FQGNSA. The CDR3 DNA reads as TGTGCCAGCAGCCTGGGACCAAGCTACCAAGGGACTGAAGCTTTCTTT. Translation gives CASSLGPSYQGTEAFF.

The chain carries TRBV12-5 and TRBJ2-3; D remains unclear. V was pared by 3 bases and J by 4 bases, with 11 bases between. This CDR3 has 14 residues. CDR1 LGHNT and CDR2 FRNRAP come from the germline V gene. CDR3 nucleotide sequence: TGTGCTAGTGGTTTTGGCCAAAGGCCAGATACGCAGTATTTT. Protein: CASGFGQRPDTQYF.

This clonotype has a count of ten or more. The V gene is TRBV7-2, the J gene TRBJ2-2; TRBD1 matches at 10 bases. CDR1 is SGHTA and CDR2 is FQGNSA in the germline V gene. This CDR3 is 16 amino acids long. The trim removed 5 bases at V and 7 bases at J, leaving 10 bases unmatched. The CDR3 loop reads CASSNRDRGSRGELFF. Written as DNA, the CDR3 is TGTGCCAGCAGCAACCGGGACAGGGGTTCTCGCGGGGAGCTGTTTTTT.

This clonotype was counted at least ten times. CDR3 loop: CASSLRDQGEQYF. The CDR3 DNA sequence: TGCGCCAGCAGCCTCCGGGACCAAGGAGAGCAGTACTTC. The gene calls are TRBV5-1 and TRBJ2-7; TRBD1 or TRBD2 may be the D gene (5 bases each). V was trimmed by 4 bases and J by 7 bases, leaving 15 bases between them. CDR1 is SGHRS, CDR2 YFSETQ, per germline. This CDR3 is built from 13 residues.

This clonotype was observed at least ten times. The rearrangement joins TRBV12-3 or TRBV12-4 to TRBJ1-1; D is possibly TRBD1 (5 bases). The length of the CDR3 is 14 residues. Trimming removed 3 bases at V and 5 bases at J, with 13 bases between. The CDR3 DNA is TGTGCCAGCAGTTTCGGTGGGGCGCGAACTGAAGCTTTCTTT. This gives the protein CASSFGGARTEAFF.

The chain uses TRBV19 and TRBJ1-5, with D possibly being TRBD1 (5 bases). The CDR3 loop spans 15 amino acids. V was clipped by 5 bases and J by 2 bases, with 13 bases between them. CDR1 and CDR2 from the germline V gene are LNHDA and SQIVND (reference sequence). In DNA, the CDR3 is TGTGCCAGTAGTGTGTTTCTAGGGGGCAATCAGCCCCAGCATTTT. This translates into CASSVFLGGNQPQHF.

This clonotype has more than one count but fewer than ten. CDR3 protein: CASSQEIAGGFTDTQYF. CDR3 coding DNA: TGCGCCAGCAGCCAGGAAATAGCGGGAGGGTTCACAGATACGCAGTATTTT. The J gene is TRBJ2-3, the V gene TRBV4-3; 11 nucleotides line up with TRBD2. This CDR3 has 17 amino acids. Germline V gene lookup returns CDR1 LGHNA and CDR2 YSLEER. Losses at the gene ends were 3 bases for V and 2 bases for J; bases not matched to a gene: 7.

The genes are TRBV30 and TRBJ2-2, with TRBD2 matching 8 bases. Germline V gives CDR1 GTSNPN, CDR2 SVGIG (reference sequence). The length of the CDR3 is 17 residues. J lost 4 bases, V lost 3 bases, and 13 bases had no gene match. CDR3 bases: TGTGCCTGGAGCCCCGTACGTACTAGCGGCGGCACCGGGGAGCTGTTTTTT. It encodes CAWSPVRTSGGTGELFF.

This clonotype was seen repeatedly, ten times or more. The chain is built from TRBV11-3 and TRBJ2-1; 11 positions match TRBD2. The CDR3 runs 15 residues. CDR1 is SGHNT and CDR2 is YENEEA in the germline V gene. The ends lost 6 bases at V and 5 bases at J; junction bases unmatched: 6. The CDR3 loop is CASSPTSGSHNEQFF. Here the CDR3 DNA reads TGTGCCAGCAGTCCTACTAGCGGGAGTCACAATGAGCAGTTCTTC.

The chain carries TRBV30 and TRBJ1-3; TRBD1 matches 7 bases. The J segment lost 2 bases and the V segment lost 2 bases, leaving 6 bases of the junction unmatched. CDR1 is GTSNPN, CDR2 SVGIG, per germline (reference sequence). CDR3 length: 15 residues. This chain's CDR3 is CAWSWDSVTGNTIYF. The CDR3 DNA follows: TGTGCCTGGAGTTGGGACAGTGTAACTGGAAACACCATATATTTT. The complete variable domain, with remaining parts taken from reference TRBV30 and TRBJ1-3, reads SQTIHQWPATLVQPVGSPLSLECTVEGTSNPNLYWYRQAAGRGLQLLFYSVGIGQISSEVPQNLSASRPQDRQFILSSKKLLLSDSGFYLCAWSWDSVTGNTIYFGEGSWLTVV.

This clonotype was seen ten or more times. Written as DNA, the CDR3 is TGTGCCAGCAGTCCGCCGGGACTGCGCACAGATACGCAGTATTTT. Protein product: CASSPPGLRTDTQYF. The chain links TRBV28 to TRBJ2-3, with TRBD2 as a possible D gene (6 bases). Trimming left V 5 bases short and J 1 base short, with 13 bases between. Germline V lookup: CDR1 MDHEN, CDR2 SYDVKM. The CDR3 extends over 15 amino acids.

This clonotype was counted many times. This chain uses TRBV5-1 with TRBJ2-5; 8 nucleotides align to TRBD2. V shed 4 bases, J shed 0 bases, and the junction held 8 bases outside the gene matches. CDR3 length equals 16 residues. CDR1 and CDR2 from the germline V gene are SGHRS and YFSETQ. CDR3 region: CASSLSPGGYQETQYF. CDR3 nucleotide sequence: TGCGCCAGCAGCCTTAGCCCGGGGGGGTACCAAGAGACCCAGTACTTC.